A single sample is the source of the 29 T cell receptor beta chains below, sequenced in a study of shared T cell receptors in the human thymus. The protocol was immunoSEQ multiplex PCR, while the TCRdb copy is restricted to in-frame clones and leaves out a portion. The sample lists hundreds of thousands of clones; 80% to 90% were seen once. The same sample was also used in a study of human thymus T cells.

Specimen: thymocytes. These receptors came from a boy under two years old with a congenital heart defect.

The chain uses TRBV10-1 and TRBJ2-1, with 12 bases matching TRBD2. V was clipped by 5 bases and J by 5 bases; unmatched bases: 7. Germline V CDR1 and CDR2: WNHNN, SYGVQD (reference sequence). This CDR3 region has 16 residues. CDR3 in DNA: TGCGCCAGCAGTCCTAGCGGGAGGGCCTCGAACAATGAGCAGTTCTTC. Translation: CASSPSGRASNNEQFF.

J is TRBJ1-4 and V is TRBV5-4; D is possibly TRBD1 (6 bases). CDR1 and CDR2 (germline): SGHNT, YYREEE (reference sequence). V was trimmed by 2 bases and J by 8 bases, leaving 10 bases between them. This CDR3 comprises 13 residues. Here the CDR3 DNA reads TGTGCCAGCAGCTTCAGGGGCGGGGAAAAACTGTTTTTT. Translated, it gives CASSFRGGEKLFF.

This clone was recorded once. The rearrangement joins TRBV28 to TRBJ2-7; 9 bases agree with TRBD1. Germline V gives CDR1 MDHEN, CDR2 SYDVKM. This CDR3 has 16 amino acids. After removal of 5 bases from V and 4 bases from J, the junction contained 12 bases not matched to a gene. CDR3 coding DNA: TGTGCCAGCAGTCCGCGCGGGACAGGGACCCTATACGAGCAGTACTTC. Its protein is CASSPRGTGTLYEQYF. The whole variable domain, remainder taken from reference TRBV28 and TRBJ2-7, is DVKVTQSSRYLVKRTGEKVFLECVQDMDHENMFWYRQDPGLGLRLIYFSYDVKMKEKGDIPEGYSVSREKKERFSLILESASTNQTSMYLCASSPRGTGTLYEQYFGPGTRLTVT.

In DNA form, the CDR3 reads TGTGCTAGTGGGCCACAGCACTACGAGCAGTACTTC. This gives the protein CASGPQHYEQYF. The chain uses TRBV12-5 and TRBJ2-7; unclear D gene. V was shortened by 6 bases and J by 3 bases, with 9 bases between the two germline ends. Looked up from germline, CDR1 is LGHNT and CDR2 is FRNRAP. CDR3 size: 12 residues. Filled out from reference TRBV12-5 and TRBJ2-7, the complete variable domain reads DARVTQTPRHKVTEMGQEVTMRCQPILGHNTVFWYRQTMMQGLELLAYFRNRAPLDDSGMPKDRFSAEMPDATLATLKIQPSEPRDSAVYFCASGPQHYEQYFGPGTRLTVT.

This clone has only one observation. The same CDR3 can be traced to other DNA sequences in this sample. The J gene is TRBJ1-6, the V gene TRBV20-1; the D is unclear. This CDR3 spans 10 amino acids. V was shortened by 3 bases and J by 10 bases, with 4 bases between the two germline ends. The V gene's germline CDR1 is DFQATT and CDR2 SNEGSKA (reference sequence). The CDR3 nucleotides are TGCAGTGCTAGTCTGTCACCCCTCCACTTT. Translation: CSASLSPLHF.

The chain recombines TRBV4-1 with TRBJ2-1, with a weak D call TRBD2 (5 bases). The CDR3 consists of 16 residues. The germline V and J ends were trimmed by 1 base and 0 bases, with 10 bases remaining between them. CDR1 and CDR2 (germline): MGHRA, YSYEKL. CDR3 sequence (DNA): TGCGCCAGCAGCCAAGGTCATCTAGCCTCCTACAATGAGCAGTTCTTC. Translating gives CASSQGHLASYNEQFF.

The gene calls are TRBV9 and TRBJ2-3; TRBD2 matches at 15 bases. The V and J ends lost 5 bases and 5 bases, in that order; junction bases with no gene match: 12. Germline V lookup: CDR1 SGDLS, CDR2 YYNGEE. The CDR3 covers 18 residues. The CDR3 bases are TGTGCCAGCAGACCTCGGCCGGGACTAGCGGGAGGAGGAGATACGCAGTATTTT. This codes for CASRPRPGLAGGGDTQYF.

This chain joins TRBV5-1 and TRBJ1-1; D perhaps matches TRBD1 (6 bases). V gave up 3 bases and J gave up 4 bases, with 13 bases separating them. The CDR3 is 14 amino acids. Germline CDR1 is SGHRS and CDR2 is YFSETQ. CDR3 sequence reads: CASSYTGNSTEAFF. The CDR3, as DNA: TGCGCCAGCAGCTATACAGGGAATAGCACTGAAGCTTTCTTT.

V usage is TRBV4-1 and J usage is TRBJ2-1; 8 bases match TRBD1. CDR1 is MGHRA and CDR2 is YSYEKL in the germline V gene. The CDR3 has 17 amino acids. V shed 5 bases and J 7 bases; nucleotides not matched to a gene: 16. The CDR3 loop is CASSLSRGQSRGNEQFF. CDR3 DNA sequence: TGCGCCAGCAGCTTGTCCAGGGGGCAAAGTCGTGGAAATGAGCAGTTCTTC.

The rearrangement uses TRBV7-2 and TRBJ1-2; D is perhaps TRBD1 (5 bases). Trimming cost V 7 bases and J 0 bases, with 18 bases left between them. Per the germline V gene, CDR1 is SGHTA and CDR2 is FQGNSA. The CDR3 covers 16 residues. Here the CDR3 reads CASNPRAGRPNYGYTF. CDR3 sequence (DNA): TGTGCCAGCAACCCACGGGCAGGGAGGCCTAACTATGGCTACACCTTC.

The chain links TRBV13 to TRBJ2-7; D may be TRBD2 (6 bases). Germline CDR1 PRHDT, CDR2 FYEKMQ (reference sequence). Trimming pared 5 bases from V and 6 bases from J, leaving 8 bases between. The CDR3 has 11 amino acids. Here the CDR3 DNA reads TGTGCCAGCAGCCTGCGGGGCGAGCAGTACTTC. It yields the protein CASSLRGEQYF.

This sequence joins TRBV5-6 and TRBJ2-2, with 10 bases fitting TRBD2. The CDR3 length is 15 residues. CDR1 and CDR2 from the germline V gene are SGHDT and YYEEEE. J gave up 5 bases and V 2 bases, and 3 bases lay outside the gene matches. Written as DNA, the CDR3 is TGTGCCAGCAGCTTCAGCGGGAGGGTAACCGGGGAGCTGTTTTTT. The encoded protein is CASSFSGRVTGELFF.

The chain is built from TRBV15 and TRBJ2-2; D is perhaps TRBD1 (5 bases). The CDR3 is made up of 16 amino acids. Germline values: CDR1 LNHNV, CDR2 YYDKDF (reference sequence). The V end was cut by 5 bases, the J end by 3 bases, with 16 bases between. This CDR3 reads CATSPYRQGDTGELFF. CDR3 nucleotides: TGTGCCACCAGCCCTTATCGGCAGGGTGACACCGGGGAGCTGTTTTTT. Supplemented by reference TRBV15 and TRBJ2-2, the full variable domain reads DAMVIQNPRYQVTQFGKPVTLSCSQTLNHNVMYWYQQKSSQAPKLLFHYYDKDFNNEADTPDNFQSRRPNTSFCFLDIRSPGLGDTAMYLCATSPYRQGDTGELFFGEGSRLTVL.

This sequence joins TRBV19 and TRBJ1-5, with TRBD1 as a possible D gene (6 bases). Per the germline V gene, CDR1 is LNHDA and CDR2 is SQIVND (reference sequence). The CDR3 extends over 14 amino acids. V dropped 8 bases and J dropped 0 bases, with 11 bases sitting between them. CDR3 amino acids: CASGGGGSNQPQHF. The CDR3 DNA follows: TGTGCCAGTGGGGGCGGGGGTAGCAATCAGCCCCAGCATTTT.

The CDR3 DNA follows: TGTGCCAGCAGTCTTCCCCTGACAGAGTGTAAAGAGACCCAGTACTTC. Residues: CASSLPLTECKETQYF. The rearrangement uses TRBV27 and TRBJ2-5, with D perhaps TRBD1 (5 bases). Deletions cut 5 bases from V and 3 bases from J, with 19 bases between. Germline CDR1 reads MNHEY; CDR2 reads SMNVEV (reference sequence). This CDR3 contains 16 residues.

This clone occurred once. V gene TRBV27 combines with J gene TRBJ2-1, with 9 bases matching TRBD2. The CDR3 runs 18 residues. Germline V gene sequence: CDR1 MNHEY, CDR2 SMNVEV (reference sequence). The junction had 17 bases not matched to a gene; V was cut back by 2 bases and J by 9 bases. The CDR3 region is CASSLKGLCGRARFEQFF. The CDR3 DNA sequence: TGTGCCAGCAGTTTAAAGGGTCTTTGCGGGAGGGCCCGTTTTGAGCAGTTCTTC.

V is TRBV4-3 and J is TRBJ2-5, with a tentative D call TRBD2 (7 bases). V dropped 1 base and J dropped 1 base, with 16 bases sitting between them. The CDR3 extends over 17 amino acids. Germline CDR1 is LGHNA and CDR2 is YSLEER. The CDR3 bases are TGCGCCAGCAGCCAAGGGGGGGCGGGAGACCCCCAAGAGACCCAGTACTTC. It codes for CASSQGGAGDPQETQYF.

For the CDR3, the DNA is TGTGCCTGGAATGCCCGGGTCGGCCCAAATTCACCCCTCCACTTT. Its protein is CAWNARVGPNSPLHF. This chain uses TRBV30 with TRBJ1-6; D gene ambiguous. This CDR3 comprises 15 residues. V was trimmed by 4 bases and J by 7 bases, leaving 17 bases between them. Germline CDR1 is GTSNPN and CDR2 is SVGIG (reference sequence).

In nucleotides, the CDR3 is TGTGCCAGCAGCGGGGCCGACAGGGAAAAGGATGAAAAACTGTTTTTT. This sequence encodes CASSGADREKDEKLFF. The genes are TRBV28 and TRBJ1-4; 7 nucleotides align to TRBD1. CDR1 and CDR2 from the germline V gene are MDHEN and SYDVKM. Trimming took 6 bases from V and 6 from J; bases not matched to a gene: 13. CDR3 length: 16 residues.

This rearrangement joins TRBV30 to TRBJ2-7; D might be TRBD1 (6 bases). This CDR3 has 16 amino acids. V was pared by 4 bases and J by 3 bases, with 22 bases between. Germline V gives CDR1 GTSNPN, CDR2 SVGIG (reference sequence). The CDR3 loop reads CAWTPRVGGDIYEQYF. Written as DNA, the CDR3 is TGTGCCTGGACCCCTAGGGTAGGGGGTGATATCTACGAGCAGTACTTC.

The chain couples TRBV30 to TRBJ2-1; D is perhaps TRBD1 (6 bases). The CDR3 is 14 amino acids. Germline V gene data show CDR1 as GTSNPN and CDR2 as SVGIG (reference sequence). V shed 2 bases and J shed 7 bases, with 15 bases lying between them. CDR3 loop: CAWSPEAGVNEQFF. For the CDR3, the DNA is TGTGCCTGGAGTCCCGAGGCAGGGGTGAATGAGCAGTTCTTC.

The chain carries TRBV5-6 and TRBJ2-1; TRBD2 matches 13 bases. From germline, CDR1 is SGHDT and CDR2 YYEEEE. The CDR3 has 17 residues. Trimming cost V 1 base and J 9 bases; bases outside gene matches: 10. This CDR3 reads CASSLSSTSGGAGEQFF. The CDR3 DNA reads TGTGCCAGCAGCTTGAGTTCCACTAGCGGGGGGGCGGGTGAGCAGTTCTTC.

Written as DNA, the CDR3 is TGTGCCAGCAGTTTATACATGGGACAGGGAAATTCACCCCTCCACTTT. Its translation: CASSLYMGQGNSPLHF. The chain carries TRBV28 and TRBJ1-6; 9 bases match TRBD1. There are 16 residues in the CDR3. J lost 7 bases, V lost 1 base, and 5 bases had no gene match. CDR1 is MDHEN, CDR2 SYDVKM, per germline.

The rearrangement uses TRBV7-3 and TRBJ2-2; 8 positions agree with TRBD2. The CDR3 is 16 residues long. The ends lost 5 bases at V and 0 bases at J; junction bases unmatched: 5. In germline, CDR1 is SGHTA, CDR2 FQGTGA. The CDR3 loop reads CASSPTSGSNTGELFF. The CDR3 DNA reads TGTGCCAGCAGCCCTACTAGCGGATCGAACACCGGGGAGCTGTTTTTT. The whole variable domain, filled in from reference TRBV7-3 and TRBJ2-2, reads GAGVSQTPSNKVTEKGKYVELRCDPISGHTALYWYRQSLGQGPEFLIYFQGTGAADDSGLPNDRFFAVRPEGSVSTLKIQRTERGDSAVYLCASSPTSGSNTGELFFGEGSRLTVL.

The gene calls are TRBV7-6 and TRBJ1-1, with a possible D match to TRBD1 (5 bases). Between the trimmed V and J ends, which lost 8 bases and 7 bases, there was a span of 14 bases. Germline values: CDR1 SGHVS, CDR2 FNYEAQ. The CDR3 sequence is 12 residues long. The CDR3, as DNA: TGTGCCAGCTTAGGGGTATTCGGTGAAGCTTTCTTT. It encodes CASLGVFGEAFF.

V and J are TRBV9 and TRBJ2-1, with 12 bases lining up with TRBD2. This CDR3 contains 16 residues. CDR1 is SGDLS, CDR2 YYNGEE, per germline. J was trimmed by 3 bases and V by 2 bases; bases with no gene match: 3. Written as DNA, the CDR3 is TGTGCCAGCAGCGTCGGACTAGCGGGACTCTACAATGAGCAGTTCTTC. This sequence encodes CASSVGLAGLYNEQFF.

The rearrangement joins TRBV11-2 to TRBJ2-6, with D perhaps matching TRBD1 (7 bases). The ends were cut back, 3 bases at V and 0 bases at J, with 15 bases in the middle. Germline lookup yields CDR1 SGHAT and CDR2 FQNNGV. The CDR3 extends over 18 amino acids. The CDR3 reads CASSFGGGLYSGANVLTF. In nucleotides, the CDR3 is TGTGCCAGCAGCTTCGGAGGGGGCCTATACTCTGGGGCCAACGTCCTGACTTTC.

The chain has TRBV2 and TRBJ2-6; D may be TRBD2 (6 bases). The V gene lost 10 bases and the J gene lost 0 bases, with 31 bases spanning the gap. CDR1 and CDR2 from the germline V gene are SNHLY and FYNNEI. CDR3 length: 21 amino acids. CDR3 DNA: TGTGCCATTATCCCCCTCACATCGGGGACTCCAAGCCTCTCTGGGGCCAACGTCCTGACTTTC. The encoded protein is CAIIPLTSGTPSLSGANVLTF.

CDR3 sequence (DNA): TGTGCCAGCAGTATACCAGGGGGCTCTGAAGCTTTCTTT. It is translated as CASSIPGGSEAFF. The chain couples TRBV6-1 to TRBJ1-1, with 8 bases aligning to TRBD1. Germline CDR1 and CDR2: MNHNS and SASEGT. V shed 5 bases and J 6 bases; nucleotides not matched to a gene: 5. This CDR3 has 13 amino acids.